A selection of T cell receptor beta chains follows, all from one sample in a study of blood T cell repertoires in COVID-19. Libraries were prepared by immunoSEQ multiplex PCR; TCRdb keeps only in-frame clonotypes and omits some of them. Here the sample spans a few hundred thousand clones, about 90% being singletons. Sequencing was performed on PBMCs or T cells enriched from blood (not recorded which). The receptor source for this set is a woman in her twenties or thirties who had recovered from COVID-19. Each CDR3 is given with its conserved first and last residue. The order of the fields is CDR3 DNA, CDR3 protein, clone size, V gene, D gene, J gene. A D gene is named only where the DNA matches it firmly. The size of a clone is reported for some rows only, either as once, few or many, or as a class for expanded clones.

DNA: TGTGCCAGCAGCCAACCGGGACTAGCGGCGGAGAGCTCCTACAATGAGCAGTTCTTC; CDR3: CASSQPGLAAESSYNEQFF; size: -; V: TRBV3-1/TRBV3-2; D: TRBD2; J: TRBJ2-1
DNA: TGTGCCAGCAGCTTTGACAGGATCTCTGGAAACACCATATATTTT; CDR3: CASSFDRISGNTIYF; size: once; V: TRBV5-8; D: -; J: TRBJ1-3
DNA: TGCGCCAGCAGCCCCGGGACAGGGGCCTCCTACGAGCAGTACTTC; CDR3: CASSPGTGASYEQYF; size: -; V: TRBV4-1; D: TRBD1; J: TRBJ2-7
DNA: TGCGCCAGCAGCTTGGTGGCTAGCGGGGGGACAGATACGCAGTATTTT; CDR3: CASSLVASGGTDTQYF; size: -; V: TRBV5-1; D: TRBD2; J: TRBJ2-3
DNA: TGTGCCAGCAGCCCCCGGACAGGAGACAACTATGGCTACACCTTC; CDR3: CASSPRTGDNYGYTF; size: -; V: TRBV5-6; D: TRBD1; J: TRBJ1-2
DNA: TGCGCCAGCAGCTTGTCGACAGGTCCTACGGACGAGCAGTACTTC; CDR3: CASSLSTGPTDEQYF; size: once; V: TRBV5-1; D: -; J: TRBJ2-7
DNA: TGTGCCAGCAGCTTAGCGCTAGCGGGGGGCTACTACGAGCAGTACTTC; CDR3: CASSLALAGGYYEQYF; size: -; V: TRBV7-9; D: TRBD2; J: TRBJ2-7
DNA: TGTGCCTGGGGCAGGACAGGCGTCAATCAGCCCCAGCATTTT; CDR3: CAWGRTGVNQPQHF; size: few; V: TRBV30; D: TRBD1; J: TRBJ1-5
DNA: TGTGCCTGGAGTGTATTAATAGCCACCGCGACTAACTATGGCTACACCTTC; CDR3: CAWSVLIATATNYGYTF; size: once; V: TRBV30; D: -; J: TRBJ1-2
DNA: TGTGCCAGTAGTGTCGACTATGGCTACACCTTC; CDR3: CASSVDYGYTF; size: once; V: TRBV19; D: -; J: TRBJ1-2
DNA: TGTGCCAGCAGTCGGGACAGGGAGTCAGATACGCAGTATTTT; CDR3: CASSRDRESDTQYF; size: -; V: TRBV2; D: TRBD1; J: TRBJ2-3
DNA: TGTGCCAGCAGTGAGAGCGGGTTACCATACGAGCAGTACTTC; CDR3: CASSESGLPYEQYF; size: -; V: TRBV6-1; D: -; J: TRBJ2-7
DNA: TGTGCCAGCAGCCGCCGACAGGGGCTAGGCTCCTACAATGAGCAGTTCTTC; CDR3: CASSRRQGLGSYNEQFF; size: few; V: TRBV14; D: TRBD1; J: TRBJ2-1
DNA: TGTGCCAGCAGCTTTAATAGGGGGTCTGGAAACACCATATATTTT; CDR3: CASSFNRGSGNTIYF; size: -; V: TRBV7-2; D: -; J: TRBJ1-3
DNA: TGTGCCAGCAGCCCCCCCGGGTCTAGCACAGATACGCAGTATTTT; CDR3: CASSPPGSSTDTQYF; size: few; V: TRBV7-9; D: -; J: TRBJ2-3
DNA: TGTGCCAGCAGCGGATTTGAGGGAGAGGCCTATGGCTACACCTTC; CDR3: CASSGFEGEAYGYTF; size: -; V: TRBV7-9; D: -; J: TRBJ1-2
DNA: TGTGCCAGCAGCTTAGGGACAGACTACACCTTC; CDR3: CASSLGTDYTF; size: -; V: TRBV7-9; D: -; J: TRBJ1-2
DNA: TGTGCCAGCAGACACAGAACGGGACAGGAGGGCACAGATACGCAGTATTTT; CDR3: CASRHRTGQEGTDTQYF; size: -; V: TRBV7-9; D: TRBD1; J: TRBJ2-3
DNA: TGTGCCAGCAGACGACAGGGTGGCTATGGCTACACCTTC; CDR3: CASRRQGGYGYTF; size: -; V: TRBV6-5; D: TRBD1; J: TRBJ1-2
DNA: TGCAGTGCTAGTGGGGCCGGGGGAACAGGAGAGACCCAGTACTTC; CDR3: CSASGAGGTGETQYF; size: -; V: TRBV20-1; D: -; J: TRBJ2-5
DNA: TGCGCCAGCAGCTTTCGGACAGGGGGACAAAATGAGCAGTTCTTC; CDR3: CASSFRTGGQNEQFF; size: -; V: TRBV5-1; D: TRBD1; J: TRBJ2-1
DNA: TGTGCCTGGAAGGTGCGGGGGGGAGAGACCCAGTACTTC; CDR3: CAWKVRGGETQYF; size: -; V: TRBV30; D: TRBD2; J: TRBJ2-5
DNA: TGTGCCAGCAGCTTAGAGGCAGGGCGAGCCATTAATTCACCCCTCCACTTT; CDR3: CASSLEAGRAINSPLHF; size: -; V: TRBV11-2; D: -; J: TRBJ1-6
DNA: TGTGCCAGCAGACAGGGGACGATCGATGAGCAGTTCTTC; CDR3: CASRQGTIDEQFF; size: -; V: TRBV7-9; D: TRBD1; J: TRBJ2-1
DNA: TGTGCCACCAGTGATCCACAGCCTAACCCCAGCTCCTACAATGAGCAGTTCTTC; CDR3: CATSDPQPNPSSYNEQFF; size: few; V: TRBV24-1; D: -; J: TRBJ2-1
DNA: TGTGCCAGCAGCCCAGGCTCGGTCCACTCTGGAAACACCATATATTTT; CDR3: CASSPGSVHSGNTIYF; size: -; V: TRBV7-9; D: -; J: TRBJ1-3
DNA: TGTGCCAGCTCACTGGGACAGAACTATGGCTACACCTTC; CDR3: CASSLGQNYGYTF; size: -; V: TRBV18; D: TRBD1; J: TRBJ1-2
DNA: TGCGCCAGCAGCCAAGAAGGACAGGGGGCGGCTTCACCCCTCCACTTT; CDR3: CASSQEGQGAASPLHF; size: -; V: TRBV4-1; D: TRBD1; J: TRBJ1-6
DNA: TGTGCCAGCAGCCCCTCCCAGGGGACTGAAGCTTTCTTT; CDR3: CASSPSQGTEAFF; size: -; V: TRBV27; D: -; J: TRBJ1-1
DNA: TGTGCCAGCAGCTTAGGGCCCCACAATGAGCAGTTCTTC; CDR3: CASSLGPHNEQFF; size: -; V: TRBV7-2; D: -; J: TRBJ2-1
DNA: TGTGCCAGCAGTCAACGAGGAGGATTGAACACTGAAGCTTTCTTT; CDR3: CASSQRGGLNTEAFF; size: -; V: TRBV6-2/TRBV6-3; D: -; J: TRBJ1-1
DNA: TGTGCCTGGAGTGTAGACAGCCAGAACACTGAAGCTTTCTTT; CDR3: CAWSVDSQNTEAFF; size: -; V: TRBV30; D: -; J: TRBJ1-1
DNA: TGTGCCAGCAGCCCCGAACAAAGCGGGACTCCCTACGAGCAGTACTTC; CDR3: CASSPEQSGTPYEQYF; size: -; V: TRBV7-2; D: TRBD2; J: TRBJ2-7
DNA: TGTGCCAGTAGTCGCGGGGGCGGGGGAGAGACCCAGTACTTC; CDR3: CASSRGGGGETQYF; size: -; V: TRBV19; D: -; J: TRBJ2-5